These 7 T cell receptor beta chains were sequenced from one sample in a study of identical twins. From the 5' RACE reads, TCRdb called clonotypes with MiXCR, one entry per CDR3 protein. Of under 500,000 distinct CDR3 sequences in the sample, around an eighth were seen once. This same sample was also taken into another study, of yellow fever vaccine responses in identical twins.

What was sequenced was CD4+ T cells sorted from blood. Source of these receptors: a woman younger than 30 in good health.

This clonotype was observed a handful of times. This rearrangement joins TRBV6-1 to TRBJ2-1; a possible D gene is TRBD2 (5 bases). Germline V gene lookup returns CDR1 MNHNS and CDR2 SASEGT. The ends were cut back, 8 bases at V and 9 bases at J, with 20 bases in the middle. The CDR3 loop spans 14 amino acids. CDR3 loop: CASGQAGNHGEQFF. DNA for the CDR3: TGTGCCAGCGGCCAAGCCGGGAATCATGGTGAGCAGTTCTTC.

This clonotype was counted ten times or more. This chain connects TRBV29-1 to TRBJ2-1, with D uncertain. V shed 3 bases and J shed 0 bases, with 6 bases lying between them. Looked up from germline, CDR1 is SQVTM and CDR2 is ANQGSEA. The CDR3 consists of 13 residues. The DNA for the CDR3 is TGCAGCGTTGACTCTTTCTCCTACAATGAGCAGTTCTTC. Amino acids: CSVDSFSYNEQFF.

This sequence joins TRBV7-3 and TRBJ2-5, with TRBD2 identical over 7 bases. The CDR3 sequence is 15 residues long. The germline CDR1 and CDR2 sequences are SGHTA and FQGTGA. The trim removed 5 bases at V and 5 bases at J, leaving 11 bases unmatched. In nucleotides, the CDR3 is TGTGCCAGCAGCATCAGCGGGACCAACATGGAGACCCAGTACTTC. It encodes CASSISGTNMETQYF.

This clonotype has only a few counts. The chain couples TRBV6-5 to TRBJ1-2; D call uncertain. The germline CDR1 and CDR2 sequences are MNHEY and SVGAGI. V was trimmed by 4 bases and J by 8 bases, leaving 20 bases between them. CDR3 size: 15 residues. This CDR3 is CASSSSPGGESGYTF. For the CDR3, the DNA is TGTGCCAGCAGTTCCTCACCAGGAGGCGAGAGCGGCTACACCTTC.

The chain links TRBV25-1 to TRBJ2-3, with TRBD2 identical over 11 bases. The V segment lost 6 bases and the J segment 2 bases; nucleotides outside the gene matches: 4. Germline V gene data show CDR1 as MGHDK and CDR2 as SYGVNS. The CDR3 has 15 amino acids. CDR3: CASRTSGKNTDTQYF. The CDR3, as DNA: TGTGCCAGCAGGACTAGCGGGAAAAACACAGATACGCAGTATTTT.

V usage is TRBV2 and J usage is TRBJ2-2; D call uncertain. CDR1 and CDR2 (germline): SNHLY, FYNNEI. This CDR3 is 13 amino acids long. The V end lost 4 bases, the J end lost 4 bases, and 7 bases lay between the germline ends. CDR3 protein: CASSGLLTGELFF. The CDR3 nucleotides are TGTGCCAGCAGTGGGCTTCTCACCGGGGAGCTGTTTTTT.

The table lists this clonotype with a few counts. V usage is TRBV5-5 and J usage is TRBJ1-6; D perhaps matches TRBD1 (5 bases). Trimming removed 0 bases from V and 7 bases from J, with 8 bases in between. Germline lookup yields CDR1 SGHKS and CDR2 YYEKEE (reference sequence). The CDR3 sequence is 14 residues long. This CDR3 is CASSLGQRNSPLHF. CDR3 DNA: TGTGCCAGCAGCTTGGGACAGAGGAATTCACCCCTCCACTTT.